The 28 T cell receptor beta chains listed next were all sequenced from one sample in a study of CD8 T cells in Susac syndrome. With random hexamers, reverse transcription was performed on roughly 0.45 to 1 ug of RNA. TCRdb reprocessed the immunoSEQ multiplex PCR reads with MiXCR, giving one entry per CDR3 protein. The sample includes around 200,000 distinct CDR3 sequences, approximately 95% seen only once; the top ten take 0.082%. Specimen: CD4+ T cells from PBMCs. The receptor set was obtained from a human donor with multiple sclerosis.

V and J are TRBV29-1 and TRBJ1-1; TRBD1 agrees at 7 bases. Germline loops: CDR1 SQVTM, CDR2 ANQGSEA. J gave up 3 bases and V 3 bases, and 10 bases lay outside the gene matches. The CDR3 covers 15 residues. For the CDR3, the DNA is TGCAGCGTTGATAGTAAGGGGGCAGGCGACACTGAAGCTTTCTTT. This codes for CSVDSKGAGDTEAFF.

This chain uses TRBV28 with TRBJ2-7; TRBD2 matches at 9 bases. The germline CDR1 and CDR2 sequences are MDHEN and SYDVKM. The CDR3 runs 13 residues. V gave up 10 bases and J gave up 2 bases; unmatched junction bases: 6. The CDR3 DNA reads as TGTGCCATCCACCCTAGCGGGACCTACGAGCAGTACTTC. Its translation is CAIHPSGTYEQYF.

This chain links TRBV7-9 with TRBJ2-5, with 14 positions matching TRBD2. V dropped 2 bases and J dropped 1; count of bases not matched to a gene: 9. In germline, CDR1 is SEHNR, CDR2 FQNEAQ (reference sequence). CDR3 length: 19 residues. The CDR3 protein is CASSLPMGTSGRFQETQYF. As DNA, the CDR3 is TGTGCCAGCAGCTTACCTATGGGGACTAGCGGGAGATTCCAAGAGACCCAGTACTTC.

The chain links TRBV20-1 to TRBJ2-7; 12 bases fit TRBD2. CDR3 length equals 13 residues. J lost 3 bases, V lost 6 bases, and 3 bases had no gene match. Germline lookup yields CDR1 DFQATT and CDR2 SNEGSKA (reference sequence). CDR3 nucleotides: TGCAGTGCCAGGACTAGCGGGAACTACGAGCAGTACTTC. Its protein product is CSARTSGNYEQYF.

The chain has TRBV3-1 and TRBJ2-5; 8 bases map to TRBD1. Trimming at V came to 5 bases and at J to 5 bases, leaving 7 bases not matched to a gene. The germline gives CDR1 LGHDT, CDR2 YNNKEL (reference sequence). This CDR3 is built from 14 residues. The CDR3 here is CASSEGQGWETQYF. CDR3 DNA: TGTGCCAGCAGCGAAGGACAGGGCTGGGAGACCCAGTACTTC.

The chain joins TRBV12-3 or TRBV12-4 to TRBJ2-5, with D perhaps matching TRBD2 (6 bases). CDR3 length equals 14 residues. The V end lost 6 bases, the J end lost 3 bases, and 14 bases lay between the germline ends. The CDR3 DNA sequence: TGTGCCAGCAGCCCACTTCGCGGGGAAGAGACCCAGTACTTC. It is translated as CASSPLRGEETQYF.

The chain couples TRBV20-1 to TRBJ1-4, with TRBD1 matching over 7 bases. Per germline, CDR1 DFQATT and CDR2 SNEGSKA (reference sequence). The CDR3 contains 13 residues. Unmatched junction bases numbered 1, after V lost 3 bases and J lost 3 bases. The CDR3 region has the DNA TGCAGTGCTAGTCAGGGGGCTAATGAAAAACTGTTTTTT. Amino acids: CSASQGANEKLFF.

V and J are TRBV24-1 and TRBJ1-2; no clear D. Germline V CDR1 and CDR2: KGHDR, SFDVKD. V lost 0 bases and J 7 bases, leaving 2 bases between the germline ends. The CDR3 has 11 residues. This chain's CDR3 is CATSDLSGYTF. The DNA of the CDR3 is TGTGCCACCAGTGATTTGAGTGGCTACACCTTC.

This chain uses TRBV29-1 with TRBJ1-5; TRBD1 agrees at 7 bases. Germline loops: CDR1 SQVTM, CDR2 ANQGSEA. V was clipped by 6 bases and J by 5 bases; unmatched bases: 4. The CDR3 length is 12 residues. The CDR3 sequence is CSVGQPHQPQHF. DNA for the CDR3: TGCAGCGTGGGACAGCCTCATCAGCCCCAGCATTTT.

The chain joins TRBV30 to TRBJ1-5, with D tentatively TRBD1 (6 bases). The CDR3 is made up of 13 amino acids. V dropped 8 bases and J dropped 6 bases, with 17 bases sitting between them. The germline gives CDR1 GTSNPN, CDR2 SVGIG (reference sequence). CDR3 sequence reads: CAQSAGAGQPQHF. DNA for the CDR3: TGTGCCCAGTCGGCGGGGGCAGGTCAGCCCCAGCATTTT.

This chain uses TRBV6-1 with TRBJ1-5; 7 bases agree with TRBD1. Looked up from germline, CDR1 is MNHNS and CDR2 is SASEGT. Trimming at V came to 2 bases and at J to 7 bases, leaving 17 bases not matched to a gene. This CDR3 region has 18 residues. CDR3 protein: CASSERDRAAGWGQPQHF. As DNA, the CDR3 is TGTGCCAGCAGTGAACGAGACAGGGCGGCAGGTTGGGGGCAGCCCCAGCATTTT.

This rearrangement joins TRBV12-3 or TRBV12-4 to TRBJ2-1, with D perhaps TRBD2 (5 bases). Trimming pared 3 bases from V and 9 bases from J, leaving 12 bases between. The CDR3 is made up of 13 amino acids. CDR3 DNA sequence: TGTGCCAGCAGTTTCGCCGGGGATGGTGAGCAGTTCTTC. It translates to CASSFAGDGEQFF.

The CDR3 bases are TGTGCCATCAGCCGGGACGGTAACTATGGCTACACCTTC. As protein: CAISRDGNYGYTF. V gene TRBV10-3 combines with J gene TRBJ1-2; weak D call: TRBD1 (5 bases). The germline CDR1 and CDR2 sequences are ENHRY and SYGVKD. The CDR3 is made up of 13 amino acids. V lost 6 bases and J lost 1, with 9 bases in between.

This chain uses TRBV29-1 with TRBJ1-2; no clear D gene. Trimming removed 5 bases at V and 4 bases at J, with 11 bases between. CDR3 length: 12 amino acids. The germline V gene encodes CDR1 SQVTM and CDR2 ANQGSEA. The CDR3 sequence is CSVSANIYGYTF. The CDR3, as DNA: TGCAGCGTTTCCGCGAATATCTATGGCTACACCTTC.

V usage is TRBV12-3 or TRBV12-4 and J usage is TRBJ1-4, with D tentatively TRBD1 (5 bases). V was shortened by 3 bases and J by 8 bases, with 19 bases between the two germline ends. The CDR3 loop spans 16 amino acids. The CDR3 is CASSFARLARDEKLFF. In nucleotides, the CDR3 is TGTGCCAGCAGTTTCGCCCGACTCGCGAGGGACGAAAAACTGTTTTTT.

The chain employs TRBV7-2 and TRBJ2-1, with TRBD2 identical over 12 bases. The germline CDR1 and CDR2 sequences are SGHTA and FQGNSA. The length of the CDR3 is 16 residues. Trimming at V came to 2 bases and at J to 8 bases, leaving 7 bases not matched to a gene. This CDR3 is CASSLKLAGGLDEQFF. The CDR3, as DNA: TGTGCCAGCAGCTTAAAGCTAGCGGGGGGGTTGGATGAGCAGTTCTTC.

This clonotype was seen just once. This chain joins TRBV30 and TRBJ1-6; D is possibly TRBD1 (5 bases). The V and J ends lost 3 bases and 4 bases respectively, with 16 bases between them. Germline CDR1 GTSNPN, CDR2 SVGIG (reference sequence). CDR3 size: 16 residues. CDR3 loop: CAWSARQGRYNSPLHF. The CDR3 coding sequence is TGTGCCTGGAGCGCGCGGCAGGGCAGATATAATTCACCCCTCCACTTT.

CDR3: CSVKGGLQADTQYF. In DNA, the CDR3 is TGCAGCGTTAAAGGGGGCCTCCAAGCAGATACGCAGTATTTT. V usage is TRBV29-1 and J usage is TRBJ2-3, with 7 bases fitting TRBD1. Per germline, CDR1 SQVTM and CDR2 ANQGSEA. This CDR3 is 14 amino acids long. The V segment lost 5 bases and the J segment 4 bases; nucleotides outside the gene matches: 9.

The rearrangement joins TRBV2 to TRBJ1-4; maybe TRBD1 (5 bases). CDR1 SNHLY and CDR2 FYNNEI come from the germline V gene. The CDR3 length is 13 residues. The V end lost 7 bases, the J end lost 3 bases, and 9 bases lay between the germline ends. The CDR3 DNA reads as TGTGCCAGCATTGTGACAGCTAATGAAAAACTGTTTTTT. This sequence encodes CASIVTANEKLFF.

The chain employs TRBV29-1 and TRBJ1-4; possibly TRBD1 for D (5 bases). The CDR3 extends over 15 amino acids. Germline values: CDR1 SQVTM, CDR2 ANQGSEA. Trimming took 4 bases from V and 0 from J, leaving 12 bases between them. CDR3 amino acids: CSVGDSGATNEKLFF. The CDR3, as DNA: TGCAGCGTTGGCGACAGTGGGGCAACTAATGAAAAACTGTTTTTT.

This clonotype was seen once. The V gene is TRBV19, the J gene TRBJ1-5; D unresolved. The germline CDR1 and CDR2 sequences are LNHDA and SQIVND (reference sequence). The CDR3 extends over 13 amino acids. Trimming cost V 3 bases and J 3 bases, with 6 bases left between them. The CDR3 region is CASSMSHNQPQHF. The CDR3 bases are TGTGCCAGTAGTATGAGCCACAATCAGCCCCAGCATTTT.

V is TRBV18 and J is TRBJ2-3, with D unclear. Germline V gene sequence: CDR1 KGHSH, CDR2 LQKENI. V lost 0 bases and J 6 bases, leaving 10 bases between the germline ends. The CDR3 is 14 residues long. In DNA form, the CDR3 reads TGTGCCAGCTCACCACCAGGGCCTAAGGATACGCAGTATTTT. Amino acid sequence: CASSPPGPKDTQYF.

The chain recombines TRBV7-2 with TRBJ2-1, with TRBD2 as a possible D gene (7 bases). This CDR3 has 14 amino acids. The V end lost 0 bases, the J end lost 8 bases, and 11 bases lay between the germline ends. CDR1 is SGHTA, CDR2 FQGNSA, per germline. The CDR3 loop reads CASSLAGGPDEQFF. In nucleotides, the CDR3 is TGTGCCAGCAGCTTAGCGGGGGGGCCCGATGAGCAGTTCTTC.

The chain has TRBV29-1 and TRBJ2-7, with 10 bases identical to TRBD1. V trimming: 7 bases; J trimming: 5 bases; junction bases outside the gene matches: 11. The germline V gene has CDR1 SQVTM and CDR2 ANQGSEA. The CDR3 spans 14 residues. DNA for the CDR3: TGCAGCGCCGTCTCTCCGGGACAGGGGAACGAGCAGTACGTC. The encoded protein is CSAVSPGQGNEQYV.

This rearrangement joins TRBV29-1 to TRBJ2-5, with D unclear. The V gene lost 6 bases and the J gene lost 1 base, with 9 bases spanning the gap. Germline V gene sequence: CDR1 SQVTM, CDR2 ANQGSEA. The CDR3 extends over 12 amino acids. CDR3: CSVNTPQETQYF. In DNA form, the CDR3 reads TGCAGCGTCAATACCCCCCAAGAGACCCAGTACTTC. The full variable domain, its missing parts supplied by reference TRBV29-1 and TRBJ2-5, is SAVISQKPSRDICQRGTSLTIQCQVDSQVTMMFWYRQQPGQSLTLIATANQGSEATYESGFVIDKFPISRPNLTFSTLTVSNMSPEDSSIYLCSVNTPQETQYFGPGTRLLVL.

On this clonotype: One end of the junction fails to match germline, which may point to a read error. The genes are TRBV3-1 and TRBJ2-3; TRBD1 might be the D (7 bases). Germline V gene sequence: CDR1 LGHDT, CDR2 YNNKEL (reference sequence). The CDR3 is 14 residues long. This CDR3 is CASSQFGGTVTQYF. CDR3 bases: TGTGCCAGCAGCCAATTCGGCGGGACAGTTACGCAGTATTTT.

The V and J genes are TRBV3-1 and TRBJ1-2; D is ambiguous. Germline V lookup: CDR1 LGHDT, CDR2 YNNKEL (reference sequence). Trimming stripped 1 base from V and 7 bases from J, with 10 bases between. This CDR3 comprises 13 residues. The CDR3 coding sequence is TGTGCCAGCAGCCAAGGGACGACTCCTGGCTACACCTTC. It specifies CASSQGTTPGYTF.

The rearrangement uses TRBV30 and TRBJ1-1, with a tentative D call TRBD1 (6 bases). CDR3 size: 15 residues. Looked up from germline, CDR1 is GTSNPN and CDR2 is SVGIG (reference sequence). V gave up 4 bases and J gave up 2 bases, with 17 bases separating them. In DNA, the CDR3 is TGTGCCTGGAACCCTGGACAGATTCGCAACACTGAAGCTTTCTTT. Amino acids: CAWNPGQIRNTEAFF. The variable domain in full, with the rest retrieved from reference TRBV30 and TRBJ1-1, is SQTIHQWPATLVQPVGSPLSLECTVEGTSNPNLYWYRQAAGRGLQLLFYSVGIGQISSEVPQNLSASRPQDRQFILSSKKLLLSDSGFYLCAWNPGQIRNTEAFFGQGTRLTVV.